This T cell receptor (beta chain) was profiled in a study of blood T cell repertoires in COVID-19. In the study's own analysis: Amplification of reference gene primers was used by the study to estimate nucleated cell counts. Method: immunoSEQ multiplex PCR; TCRdb's copy keeps in-frame clones and lacks some. V and J calls plus clone size are reproduced from that table; the DNA served to infer D and trimming. Of 270,000 or so clones in the sample, under 90% were seen once. V was pared by 11 bases and J by 3 bases, with 13 bases between. This CDR3 spans 13 amino acids. The germline V gene has CDR1 LNHDA and CDR2 SQIVND (reference sequence).

What was sequenced was peripheral blood. This receptor was obtained from a woman between 45 and 60 years old who had recovered from COVID-19. The chain has TRBV19 and TRBJ1-4, with a tentative D call TRBD1 (6 bases). CDR3 nucleotides: TGTGCCTCCAAGGACAGCCCTAATGAAAAACTGTTTTTT. Translating gives CASKDSPNEKLFF. Supplemented by reference TRBV19 and TRBJ1-4, the full variable domain reads DGGITQSPKYLFRKEGQNVTLSCEQNLNHDAMYWYRQDPGQGLRLIYYSQIVNDFQKGDIAEGYSVSREKKESFPLTVTSAQKNPTAFYLCASKDSPNEKLFFGSGTQLSVL.